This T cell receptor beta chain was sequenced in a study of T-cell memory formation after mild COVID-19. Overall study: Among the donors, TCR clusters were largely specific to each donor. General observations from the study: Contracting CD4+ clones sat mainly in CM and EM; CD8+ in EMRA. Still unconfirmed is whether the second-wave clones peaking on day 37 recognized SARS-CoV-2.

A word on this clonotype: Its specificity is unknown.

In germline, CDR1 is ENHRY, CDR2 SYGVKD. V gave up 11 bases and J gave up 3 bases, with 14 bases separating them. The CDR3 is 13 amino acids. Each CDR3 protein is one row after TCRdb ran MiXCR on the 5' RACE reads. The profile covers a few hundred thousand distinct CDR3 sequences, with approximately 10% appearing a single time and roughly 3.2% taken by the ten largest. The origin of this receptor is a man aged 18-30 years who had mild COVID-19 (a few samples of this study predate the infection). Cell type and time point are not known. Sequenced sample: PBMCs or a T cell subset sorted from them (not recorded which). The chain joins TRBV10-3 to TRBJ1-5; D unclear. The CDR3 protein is CASAATDNQPQHF. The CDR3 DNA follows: TGTGCCTCAGCCGCGACGGACAATCAGCCCCAGCATTTT.